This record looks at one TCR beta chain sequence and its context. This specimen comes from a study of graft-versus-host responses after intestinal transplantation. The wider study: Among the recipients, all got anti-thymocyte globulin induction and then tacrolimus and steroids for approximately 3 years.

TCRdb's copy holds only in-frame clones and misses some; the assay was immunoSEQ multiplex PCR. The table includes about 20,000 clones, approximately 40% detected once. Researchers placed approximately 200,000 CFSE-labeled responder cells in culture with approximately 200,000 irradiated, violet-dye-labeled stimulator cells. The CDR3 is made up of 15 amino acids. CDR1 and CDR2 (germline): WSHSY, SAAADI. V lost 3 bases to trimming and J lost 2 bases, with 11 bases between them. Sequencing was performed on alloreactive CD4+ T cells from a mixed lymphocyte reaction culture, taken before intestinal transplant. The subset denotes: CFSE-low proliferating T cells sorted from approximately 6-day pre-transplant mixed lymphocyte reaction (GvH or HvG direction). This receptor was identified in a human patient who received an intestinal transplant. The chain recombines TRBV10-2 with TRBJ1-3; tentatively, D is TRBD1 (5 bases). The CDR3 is CASSDPGRTGNTIYF. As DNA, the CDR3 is TGCGCCAGCAGTGATCCGGGGCGGACTGGAAACACCATATATTTT.